The TCR beta chain described here comes from a study of early T cells in non-severe SARS-CoV-2 infection. Study summary: Unsorted whole-blood RNA was sequenced in bulk, leaving chains unpaired.

The table lists this clonotype with many counts. Antigen specificity is unknown. Study-level points and caveats: Matching results from VDJdb favored anti-spike CD8 responses, leaving private and CD4 specificities undetected.

The germline gives CDR1 DFQATT, CDR2 SNEGSKA (reference sequence). V was cut by 8 bases and J by 3 bases, with 13 bases left in between. The length of the CDR3 is 12 residues. Separate cDNA molecules each had unique molecular identifiers attached to them. From the 5' RACE reads, TCRdb called clonotypes with MiXCR, one entry per CDR3 protein. The sample has 20,000 to 30,000 distinct CDR3 sequences, around 6% seen once. The rearrangement links TRBV20-1 to TRBJ1-1, with D unclear. The clonotype was recovered from an adult who was a healthcare worker with PCR-confirmed SARS-CoV-2 infection or an uninfected control (not recorded which). Material for sequencing was whole blood. In nucleotides, the CDR3 is TGCAGTCCCCTGTGGGCTGACACTGAAGCTTTCTTT. This sequence encodes CSPLWADTEAFF.